Listed below are T cell receptor beta chains from one sample, sequenced in a study of T cell changes during pregnancy in multiple sclerosis. Profiled with immunoSEQ multiplex PCR; TCRdb holds only in-frame clones, not every one. Of about 63,000 clones detected, 93% appear once; the ten largest clones hold about 3%. The source was CD8+ T cells from peripheral blood mononuclear cells, collected in the second trimester of pregnancy. Every receptor here comes from a female donor with multiple sclerosis, enrolled in a pregnancy study. Each CDR3 is given with its conserved first and last residue. Fields, in order: CDR3 length, J gene, V gene, D gene, clone size, CDR3 DNA, CDR3 protein. D genes are given only for firm matches. Only part of the rows carry a size: once, few, many, or a class if the clone is expanded.

12 | TRBJ2-4 | TRBV28 | NA | NA | TGTGCCAGCAGCTCAGAGGAAAACATTCAGTACTTC | CASSSEENIQYF
13 | TRBJ2-1 | TRBV7-8 | NA | NA | TGTGCCAGCAGCTTAGGAGGTTCCAATGAGCAGTTCTTC | CASSLGGSNEQFF
13 | TRBJ2-5 | TRBV19 | NA | NA | TGTGCCAGTAGCCCTAGCAACGTGGAGACCCAGTACTTC | CASSPSNVETQYF
13 | TRBJ2-7 | TRBV30 | NA | NA | TGTGCCTGGAGTGTAGCCTCGTTCTACGAGCAGTACTTC | CAWSVASFYEQYF
15 | TRBJ2-3 | TRBV11-2 | TRBD2 | NA | TGTGCCAGCAGCTCTAGCGGTATGAGCACAGATACGCAGTATTTT | CASSSSGMSTDTQYF
14 | TRBJ2-1 | TRBV25-1 | TRBD2 | NA | TGTGCCAGCAGCCCACTAGCGGGACGAAATGAGCAGTTCTTC | CASSPLAGRNEQFF
17 | TRBJ2-4 | TRBV28 | NA | NA | TGTGCCAGCAGTTTATCTGACAGCCGGGCCGCCGTGAACATTCAGTACTTC | CASSLSDSRAAVNIQYF
12 | TRBJ1-1 | TRBV29-1 | NA | NA | TGCAGCGTTGTGCCAGGAAACACTGAAGCTTTCTTT | CSVVPGNTEAFF
13 | TRBJ1-1 | TRBV19 | TRBD1 | NA | TGTGCCACCTTACAGGGGGCAGGGACTGAAGCTTTCTTT | CATLQGAGTEAFF
14 | TRBJ1-1 | TRBV18 | NA | few | TGTGCCAGCTCACCAACGGGGGGGGACACTGAAGCTTTCTTT | CASSPTGGDTEAFF
14 | TRBJ1-2 | TRBV7-9 | NA | NA | TGTGCCAGCAGCTTAGAACCAGGGAACTATGGCTACACCTTC | CASSLEPGNYGYTF